The 15 T cell receptor beta chains below all came from one sample that was sequenced in a study of metastatic and nonmetastatic thyroid tumors. TCRdb redid the clone calls on the PCR reads using MiXCR. The repertoire holds roughly 15,000 clones, with around 36% as singletons. Each patient went into thyroid surgery without having received any treatment. The specimen sequenced was tumor tissue. These receptors were taken from a female donor with papillary thyroid cancer or a benign thyroid nodule (not recorded which). Some clones in this sample may be carry-over from other donors' samples.

This clone was seen just once. The chain links TRBV5-1 to TRBJ1-6; D not resolved. CDR3 length: 16 amino acids. Trimming cost V 0 bases and J 0 bases, with 7 bases left between them. Germline lookup yields CDR1 SGHRS and CDR2 YFSETQ. The DNA of the CDR3 is TGCGCCAGCAGCTTGGGCGCGTCCTCCTATAATTCACCCCTCCACTTT. It specifies CASSLGASSYNSPLHF.

This clone was seen a handful of times. The chain uses TRBV5-1 and TRBJ2-3; 10 bases are a match to TRBD2. The CDR3 runs 14 residues. J lost 7 bases, V lost 3 bases, and 5 bases had no gene match. Germline-derived CDR1 and CDR2 are SGHRS and YFSETQ. CDR3 in DNA: TGCGCCAGCAGCTCAGGACTAGCGGCCCATACGCAGTATTTT. Protein product: CASSSGLAAHTQYF.

The chain combines TRBV18 with TRBJ1-2; 7 bases are a match to TRBD1. The V segment lost 3 bases and the J segment 7 bases; nucleotides outside the gene matches: 11. This CDR3 spans 15 amino acids. Germline loops: CDR1 KGHSH, CDR2 LQKENI. As DNA, the CDR3 is TGTGCCAGCTCACCGCGAGACAGGGCCCTCACTGGCTACACCTTC. Protein: CASSPRDRALTGYTF.

This clone is medium-sized. This chain joins TRBV20-1 and TRBJ2-4; perhaps D is TRBD1 or TRBD2 (6 bases each). The germline gives CDR1 DFQATT, CDR2 SNEGSKA (reference sequence). V lost 3 bases and J 1 base, leaving 16 bases between the germline ends. The CDR3 sequence is 16 residues long. The CDR3 nucleotides read TGCAGTGCTAGGGGGGGCAGCAGACGGGCCAAAAACATTCAGTACTTC. It yields the protein CSARGGSRRAKNIQYF.

The chain recombines TRBV2 with TRBJ2-1; D may be TRBD1 (6 bases). The V end lost 4 bases, the J end lost 2 bases, and 12 bases lay between the germline ends. The CDR3 spans 15 residues. The germline gives CDR1 SNHLY, CDR2 FYNNEI. Written as DNA, the CDR3 is TGTGCCAGCAGTGTACAGGGTGAGGCCTACAATGAGCAGTTCTTC. Protein product: CASSVQGEAYNEQFF.

Many counts were recorded for this clone. This chain links TRBV7-3 with TRBJ2-3; TRBD2 aligns across 7 bases. Germline V lookup: CDR1 SGHTA, CDR2 FQGTGA. The ends lost 4 bases at V and 4 bases at J; junction bases unmatched: 5. The CDR3 contains 14 residues. The CDR3 region is CASSSTGLADTQYF. The DNA for the CDR3 is TGTGCCAGCAGCTCCACTGGACTAGCAGATACGCAGTATTTT.

In its sample, this clone was seen many times. CDR3: CASSQRTLYGYTF. The CDR3 coding sequence is TGTGCCAGCAGCCAGAGAACCCTCTATGGCTACACCTTC. V gene TRBV3-1 combines with J gene TRBJ1-2; D not certain. CDR1 is LGHDT and CDR2 is YNNKEL in the germline V gene (reference sequence). The CDR3 spans 13 residues. V was shortened by 3 bases and J by 4 bases, with 9 bases between the two germline ends.

Within the sample, this clone is medium-sized. The chain couples TRBV6-5 to TRBJ1-1; D remains unclear. Between the trimmed V and J ends, which lost 0 bases and 4 bases, there was a span of 15 bases. Germline V lookup: CDR1 MNHEY, CDR2 SVGAGI. This CDR3 is built from 16 residues. DNA of the CDR3: TGTGCCAGCAGTTACTCCCTCTCGGGCATCTCCACTGAAGCTTTCTTT. Protein sequence: CASSYSLSGISTEAFF.

The chain uses TRBV30 and TRBJ1-1, with D uncertain. The length of the CDR3 is 14 residues. V lost 5 bases and J 0 bases, leaving 13 bases between the germline ends. From germline, CDR1 is GTSNPN and CDR2 SVGIG (reference sequence). This CDR3 is CAWSRWELNTEAFF. The CDR3 DNA reads TGTGCCTGGTCGAGGTGGGAATTGAACACTGAAGCTTTCTTT. Filled out from reference TRBV30 and TRBJ1-1, the complete variable domain reads SQTIHQWPATLVQPVGSPLSLECTVEGTSNPNLYWYRQAAGRGLQLLFYSVGIGQISSEVPQNLSASRPQDRQFILSSKKLLLSDSGFYLCAWSRWELNTEAFFGQGTRLTVV.

This chain connects TRBV20-1 to TRBJ1-2, with TRBD1 matching 12 bases. J lost 3 bases, V lost 2 bases, and 4 bases had no gene match. Germline values: CDR1 DFQATT, CDR2 SNEGSKA (reference sequence). This CDR3 comprises 15 residues. The chain's CDR3 is CSARTGTGGDYGYTF. Here the CDR3 DNA reads TGCAGTGCTAGAACCGGGACAGGGGGCGACTATGGCTACACCTTC.

In this sample, this clone turned up a few times. The chain joins TRBV12-3 or TRBV12-4 to TRBJ2-7, with TRBD2 matching over 9 bases. J lost 11 bases, V lost 6 bases, and 14 bases had no gene match. CDR3 size: 14 residues. CDR3: CASSPAGASGKEYF. The CDR3 nucleotides read TGTGCCAGCAGCCCCGCGGGGGCTAGCGGGAAAGAGTACTTC.

This clone rates as large (0.1 to 1%). Other DNA sequences of this sample code for an identical CDR3. V usage is TRBV2 and J usage is TRBJ1-2; D is unclear. CDR1 SNHLY and CDR2 FYNNEI come from the germline V gene. V dropped 0 bases and J dropped 3 bases, with 8 bases sitting between them. CDR3 length: 14 amino acids. CDR3 sequence: CASSEAPRYYGYTF. CDR3 DNA: TGTGCCAGCAGTGAAGCGCCAAGGTACTATGGCTACACCTTC.

This clone was seen a handful of times. The V gene is TRBV6-1, the J gene TRBJ2-7, with D perhaps given as TRBD1 or TRBD2 (5 bases each). This CDR3 contains 18 residues. Germline V gives CDR1 MNHNS, CDR2 SASEGT. Trimming took 2 bases from V and 1 from J, leaving 21 bases between them. Here the CDR3 reads CASSEIFPGRSRSYEQYF. For the CDR3, the DNA is TGTGCCAGCAGTGAAATTTTTCCGGGACGCTCCAGGTCCTACGAGCAGTACTTC.

The table lists this clone with a few counts. The chain has TRBV6-1 and TRBJ2-1; D is unresolved. The CDR3 is made up of 16 amino acids. V gave up 6 bases and J gave up 0 bases, with 15 bases separating them. CDR1 is MNHNS, CDR2 SASEGT, per germline. The CDR3 region is CASSENPAGSYNEQFF. The CDR3 region has the DNA TGTGCCAGCAGCGAGAACCCGGCAGGCTCCTACAATGAGCAGTTCTTC.

This clone was seen only a few times. The chain uses TRBV20-1 and TRBJ2-7; perhaps TRBD1 as D (6 bases). The CDR3 is 12 amino acids. Germline CDR1 and CDR2: DFQATT and SNEGSKA (reference sequence). Trimming removed 2 bases at V and 5 bases at J, with 10 bases between. The CDR3 nucleotides read TGCAGTGCTAGAAAGGGGGACCACGAGCAGTACTTC. Its translation: CSARKGDHEQYF.